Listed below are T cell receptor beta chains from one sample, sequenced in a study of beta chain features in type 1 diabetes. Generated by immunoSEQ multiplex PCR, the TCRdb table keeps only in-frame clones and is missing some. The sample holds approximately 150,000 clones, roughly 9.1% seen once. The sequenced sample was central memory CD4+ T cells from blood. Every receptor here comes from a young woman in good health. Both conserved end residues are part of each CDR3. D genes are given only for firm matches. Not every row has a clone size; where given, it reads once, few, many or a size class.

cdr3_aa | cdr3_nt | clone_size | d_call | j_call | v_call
CASSFTTSRAYEQYF | TGTGCCAGCAGTTTTACGACTAGCCGTGCCTACGAGCAGTACTTC | - | TRBD2 | TRBJ2-7 | TRBV6-1
CASSQVWASEAFF | TGCGCCAGCAGCCAAGTATGGGCATCTGAAGCTTTCTTT | - | - | TRBJ1-1 | TRBV4-1
CASSLNVAGWSNEQFF | TGCGCCAGCAGCCTTAACGTAGCGGGATGGAGCAATGAGCAGTTCTTC | few | TRBD2 | TRBJ2-1 | TRBV5-1
CAISPQGGANVLTF | TGTGCCATCAGTCCACAGGGGGGGGCCAACGTCCTGACTTTC | many | TRBD1 | TRBJ2-6 | TRBV10-3
CASSLGPGGARNIQYF | TGTGCCAGCAGCTTAGGGCCCGGGGGGGCGAGGAACATTCAGTACTTC | few | TRBD2 | TRBJ2-4 | TRBV7-2
CASSPGQGSSYNEQFF | TGTGCCAGCAGCCCCGGACAGGGGAGCTCCTACAATGAGCAGTTCTTC | - | TRBD1 | TRBJ2-1 | TRBV5-6
CAWRTELAVGTQYF | TGTGCCTGGAGGACGGAACTAGCGGTGGGGACCCAGTACTTC | few | TRBD2 | TRBJ2-5 | TRBV30
CASSPGLSTRPGELFF | TGTGCCAGCAGCCCCGGACTCTCCACCCGCCCCGGGGAGCTGTTTTTT | few | - | TRBJ2-2 | TRBV7-9
CASSINQGETQYF | TGTGCCAGCAGTATTAATCAGGGTGAGACCCAGTACTTC | - | - | TRBJ2-5 | TRBV7-2
CAWSAAGDFGPQHF | TGTGCCTGGAGTGCGGCAGGGGATTTCGGGCCCCAGCATTTT | - | - | TRBJ1-5 | TRBV30
CASSLNQWALGNTEAFF | TGCGCCAGCAGCTTAAACCAATGGGCGCTTGGGAACACTGAAGCTTTCTTT | - | - | TRBJ1-1 | TRBV5-1
CASSLRGVETEAFF | TGTGCCAGCAGCTTACGGGGAGTCGAGACTGAAGCTTTCTTT | - | - | TRBJ1-1 | TRBV7-2
CASSSAGGTDTQYF | TGCGCCAGCAGCTCGGCAGGCGGCACAGATACGCAGTATTTT | few | - | TRBJ2-3 | TRBV5-1
CASSSTATYEAFF | TGTGCCAGCAGTTCTACTGCAACGTATGAAGCTTTCTTT | - | - | TRBJ1-1 | TRBV6-5
CASSVQGSGGELFF | TGTGCCAGCAGCGTACAGGGTTCGGGCGGGGAGCTGTTTTTT | - | - | TRBJ2-2 | TRBV7-9
CASSQRMIGTGGDTQYF | TGTGCCAGCAGCCAACGTATGATTGGGACAGGGGGAGATACGCAGTATTTT | few | TRBD1 | TRBJ2-3 | TRBV28
CASSLEGRGKGGYTF | TGCGCCAGCAGCTTGGAAGGCAGGGGAAAGGGCGGCTACACCTTC | few | - | TRBJ1-2 | TRBV5-1
CASSGQGQGYTF | TGTGCCAGCAGTGGGCAGGGGCAAGGCTACACCTTC | - | - | TRBJ1-2 | TRBV2
CSVAGVFSTDTQYF | TGCAGCGTGGCAGGGGTCTTTTCCACAGATACGCAGTATTTT | few | - | TRBJ2-3 | TRBV29-1
CAWRPGEDEQYF | TGTGCCTGGAGGCCGGGGGAAGACGAGCAGTACTTC | - | - | TRBJ2-7 | TRBV30
CASSPPKTGVDTGELFF | TGTGCCAGCTCACCTCCCAAGACAGGGGTCGACACCGGGGAGCTGTTTTTT | many | TRBD1 | TRBJ2-2 | TRBV18
CAISDRNSGGTGELFF | TGTGCCATCAGTGATCGTAATAGCGGGGGCACCGGGGAGCTGTTTTTT | - | TRBD2 | TRBJ2-2 | TRBV10-3
CASSQEAGGEQYF | TGCGCCAGCAGCCAAGAGGCGGGAGGCGAGCAGTACTTC | - | TRBD2 | TRBJ2-7 | TRBV4-1
CASSPGFGTGELFF | TGTGCCAGCAGCCCGGGGTTCGGGACCGGGGAGCTGTTTTTT | - | - | TRBJ2-2 | TRBV5-5
CASSGLAGGQVPYEQYF | TGTGCCAGCAGCGGACTAGCGGGAGGCCAAGTCCCCTACGAGCAGTACTTC | - | TRBD2 | TRBJ2-7 | TRBV7-9
CASRRLAGGPRYNEQFF | TGTGCCAGCAGACGGCTAGCGGGAGGGCCGCGGTACAATGAGCAGTTCTTC | - | TRBD2 | TRBJ2-1 | TRBV27
CASSKGGTSGYNEQFF | TGTGCCAGCAGCAAAGGAGGGACTAGCGGCTACAATGAGCAGTTCTTC | - | - | TRBJ2-1 | TRBV21-1
CATSRDRIQGAVYEQYF | TGTGCCACCAGCAGAGATCGGATTCAGGGGGCAGTCTACGAGCAGTACTTC | - | TRBD1 | TRBJ2-7 | TRBV15
CASRLNPSGSTDTQYF | TGCGCCAGCAGATTAAACCCCAGCGGGAGCACAGATACGCAGTATTTT | few | - | TRBJ2-3 | TRBV4-1
CAWSGDSEAFF | TGTGCCTGGAGTGGGGACTCTGAAGCTTTCTTT | few | - | TRBJ1-1 | TRBV30
CASSGDTGTDSTDTQYF | TGTGCCAGCAGCGGGGACACCGGGACAGATAGCACAGATACGCAGTATTTT | few | TRBD1 | TRBJ2-3 | TRBV7-9
CAWSSPATYGYTF | TGTGCCTGGAGTTCCCCAGCGACCTATGGCTACACCTTC | - | - | TRBJ1-2 | TRBV30
CASSGYRGGAKNIQYF | TGTGCCAGCAGCGGATACAGGGGGGGAGCCAAAAACATTCAGTACTTC | - | - | TRBJ2-4 | TRBV7-6
CASSPLEVTYGYTF | TGTGCCAGCAGTCCCCTCGAGGTGACCTATGGCTACACCTTC | - | - | TRBJ1-2 | TRBV6-5
CASSLWRGTDTDTQYF | TGTGCCAGCAGTTTATGGCGGGGGACCGACACAGATACGCAGTATTTT | - | TRBD2 | TRBJ2-3 | TRBV28
CASSANGRDTQYF | TGTGCCAGCAGTGCGAACGGGAGGGATACGCAGTATTTT | - | TRBD2 | TRBJ2-3 | TRBV2
CASSIAGGNYEQYF | TGTGCCAGTAGTATAGCGGGAGGGAACTACGAGCAGTACTTC | few | TRBD2 | TRBJ2-7 | TRBV19
CASSFVNTEAFF | TGTGCCAGCAGTTTCGTGAACACTGAAGCTTTCTTT | - | - | TRBJ1-1 | TRBV28